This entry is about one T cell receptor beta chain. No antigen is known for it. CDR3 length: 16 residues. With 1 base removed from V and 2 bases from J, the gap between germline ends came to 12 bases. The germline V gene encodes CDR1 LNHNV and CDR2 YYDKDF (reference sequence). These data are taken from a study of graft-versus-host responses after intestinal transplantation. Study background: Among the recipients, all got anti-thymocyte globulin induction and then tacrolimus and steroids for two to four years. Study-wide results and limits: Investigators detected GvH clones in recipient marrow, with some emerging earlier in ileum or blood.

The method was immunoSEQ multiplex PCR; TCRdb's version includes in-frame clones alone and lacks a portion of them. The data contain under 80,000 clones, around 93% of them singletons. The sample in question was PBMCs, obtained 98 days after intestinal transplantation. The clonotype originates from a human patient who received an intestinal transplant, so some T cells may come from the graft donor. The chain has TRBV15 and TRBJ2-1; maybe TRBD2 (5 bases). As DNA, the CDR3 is TGTGCCACCAGCAGAGCAATAGCGCCAACCTACAATGAGCAGTTCTTC. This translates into CATSRAIAPTYNEQFF.